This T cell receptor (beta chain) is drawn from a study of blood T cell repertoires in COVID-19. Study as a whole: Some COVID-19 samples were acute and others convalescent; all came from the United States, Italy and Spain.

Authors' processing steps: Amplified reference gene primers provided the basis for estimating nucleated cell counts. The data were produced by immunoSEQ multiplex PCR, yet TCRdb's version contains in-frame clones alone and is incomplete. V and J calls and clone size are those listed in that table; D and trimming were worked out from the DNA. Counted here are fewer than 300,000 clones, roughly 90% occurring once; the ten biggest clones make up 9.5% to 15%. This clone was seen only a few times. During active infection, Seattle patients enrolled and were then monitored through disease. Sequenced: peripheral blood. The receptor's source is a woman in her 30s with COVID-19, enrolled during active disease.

The CDR3 protein is CASSFNRGFNEKLFF. Written as DNA, the CDR3 is TGTGCCAGCAGCTTTAACAGGGGGTTCAATGAAAAACTGTTTTTT. The genes are TRBV5-4 and TRBJ1-4; 8 bases line up with TRBD1. Germline V gene data show CDR1 as SGHNT and CDR2 as YYREEE (reference sequence). The CDR3 has 15 amino acids. J was trimmed by 5 bases and V by 2 bases; bases with no gene match: 5.